The following is a T cell receptor beta chain sequence with its context. No antigen is known for it. Losses at the gene ends were 4 bases for V and 9 bases for J; bases not matched to a gene: 12. Germline assignment: CDR1 LGHDT and CDR2 YNNKEL (reference sequence). The CDR3 loop spans 15 amino acids. The entry originates in a study of Ad26.COV2.S vaccination and SARS-CoV-2 variants. Overall study results and limits: Reportedly, after vaccination the spike-specific CD8+ and CD4+ T cell responses displayed substantial breadth. Spike-specific TCR breadth in vaccine recipients exceeded that seen in placebo recipients.

Treatment meaning: 15 to 20 received Ad26.COV2.S at low or high dose, single or two shots; about 5 received placebo; per-sample allocation not given. Vaccine and placebo recipients were sampled on day 63 after the first injection. TCRdb's copy holds only in-frame clones and misses some; the assay was immunoSEQ multiplex PCR. The sample yields 440,000 or so clones, roughly 88% seen once. The rearrangement joins TRBV3-1 (or the pseudogene TRBV3-2) to TRBJ2-1, with 7 bases aligning to TRBD1. The receptor comes from a person between 18 and 60 years old who received the Ad26.COV2.S COVID-19 vaccine or a placebo. Sequencing used peripheral blood, obtained in a trial of Ad26.COV2.S vaccine versus placebo. The CDR3 DNA follows: TGTGCCAGCAGCCCTACTACTAGGGGGCTGAGTGAGCAGTTCTTC. This gives the protein CASSPTTRGLSEQFF.